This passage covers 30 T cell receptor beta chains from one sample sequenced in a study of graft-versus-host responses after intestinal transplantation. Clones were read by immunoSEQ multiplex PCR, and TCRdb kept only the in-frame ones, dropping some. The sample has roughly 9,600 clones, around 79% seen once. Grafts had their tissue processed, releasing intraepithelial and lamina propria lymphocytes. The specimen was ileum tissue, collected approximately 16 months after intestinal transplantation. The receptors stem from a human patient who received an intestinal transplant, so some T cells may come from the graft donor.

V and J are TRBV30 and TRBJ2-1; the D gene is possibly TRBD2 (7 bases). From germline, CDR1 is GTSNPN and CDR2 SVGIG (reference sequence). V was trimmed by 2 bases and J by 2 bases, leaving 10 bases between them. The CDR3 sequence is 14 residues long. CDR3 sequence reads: CAWSRGGPYNEQFF. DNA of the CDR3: TGTGCCTGGAGTAGGGGGGGCCCCTACAATGAGCAGTTCTTC.

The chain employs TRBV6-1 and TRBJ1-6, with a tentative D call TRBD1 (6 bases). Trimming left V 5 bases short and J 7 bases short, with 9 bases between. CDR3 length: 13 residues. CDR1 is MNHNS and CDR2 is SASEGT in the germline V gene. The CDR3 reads CASSTTGNSPLHF. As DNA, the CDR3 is TGTGCCAGCAGTACTACAGGGAATTCACCCCTCCACTTT.

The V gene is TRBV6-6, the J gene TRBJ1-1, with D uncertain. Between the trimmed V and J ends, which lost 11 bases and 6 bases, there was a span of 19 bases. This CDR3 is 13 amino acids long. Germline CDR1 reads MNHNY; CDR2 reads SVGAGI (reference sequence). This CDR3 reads CAASRVRISEAFF. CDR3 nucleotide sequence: TGTGCCGCCTCACGGGTTAGAATTTCTGAAGCTTTCTTT.

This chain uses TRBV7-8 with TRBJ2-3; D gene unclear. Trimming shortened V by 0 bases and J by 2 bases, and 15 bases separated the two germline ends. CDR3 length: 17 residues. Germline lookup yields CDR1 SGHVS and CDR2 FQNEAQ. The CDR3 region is CASSLAPLSPYTDTQYF. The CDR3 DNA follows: TGTGCCAGCAGCTTAGCGCCCCTAAGCCCTTACACAGATACGCAGTATTTT.

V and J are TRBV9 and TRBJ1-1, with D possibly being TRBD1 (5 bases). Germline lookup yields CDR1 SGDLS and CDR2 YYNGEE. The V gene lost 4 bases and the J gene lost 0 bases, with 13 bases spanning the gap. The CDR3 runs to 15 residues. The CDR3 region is CASSSPEGVNTEAFF. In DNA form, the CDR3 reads TGTGCCAGCAGCTCCCCGGAAGGGGTGAACACTGAAGCTTTCTTT.

CDR3 protein: CASSPQIGLDYEQYF. The CDR3 DNA follows: TGCGCCAGCAGTCCGCAGATTGGCTTGGATTACGAGCAGTACTTC. The chain has TRBV5-1 and TRBJ2-7; D is undetermined. The CDR3 is 15 amino acids. The V gene's germline CDR1 is SGHRS and CDR2 YFSETQ. V lost 5 bases and J lost 4, with 19 bases in between.

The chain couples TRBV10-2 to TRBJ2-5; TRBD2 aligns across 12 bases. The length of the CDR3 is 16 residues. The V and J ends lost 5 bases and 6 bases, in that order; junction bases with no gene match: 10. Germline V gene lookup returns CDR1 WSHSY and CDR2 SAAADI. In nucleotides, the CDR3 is TGCGCCAGCAGTTCGGCTAGCGGGGGGGCCGTTCAGACCCAGTACTTC. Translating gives CASSSASGGAVQTQYF.

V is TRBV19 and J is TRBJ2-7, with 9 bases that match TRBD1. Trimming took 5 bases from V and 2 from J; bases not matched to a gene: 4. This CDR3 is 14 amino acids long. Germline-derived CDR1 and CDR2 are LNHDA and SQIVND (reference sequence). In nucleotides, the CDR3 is TGTGCCAGTAGTGGACAGGGGCCGACCTACGAGCAGTACTTC. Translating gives CASSGQGPTYEQYF.

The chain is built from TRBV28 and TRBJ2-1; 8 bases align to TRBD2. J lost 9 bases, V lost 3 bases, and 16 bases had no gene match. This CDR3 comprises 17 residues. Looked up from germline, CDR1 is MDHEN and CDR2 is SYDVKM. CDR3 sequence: CASSFAAGRGGLGEQFF. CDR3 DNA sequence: TGTGCCAGCAGTTTCGCCGCGGGACGGGGGGGTTTGGGTGAGCAGTTCTTC.

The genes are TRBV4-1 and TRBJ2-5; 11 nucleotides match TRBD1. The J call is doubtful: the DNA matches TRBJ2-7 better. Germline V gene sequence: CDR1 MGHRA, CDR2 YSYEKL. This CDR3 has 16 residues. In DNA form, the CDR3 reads TGCGCCAGCAGCCAAGAAGAAGGGACAGGGGGTTACGAGCAGTACTTC. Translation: CASSQEEGTGGYEQYF.

Here the CDR3 DNA reads TGTGCCAGCAGTACAGCCTCAAGGGAGCCCCAGCATTTT. Translated: CASSTASREPQHF. This chain joins TRBV6-9 and TRBJ1-5; D remains unclear. The CDR3 extends over 13 amino acids. Germline V lookup: CDR1 MNHGY, CDR2 SVAAGI. The ends were cut back, 5 bases at V and 8 bases at J, with 13 bases in the middle.

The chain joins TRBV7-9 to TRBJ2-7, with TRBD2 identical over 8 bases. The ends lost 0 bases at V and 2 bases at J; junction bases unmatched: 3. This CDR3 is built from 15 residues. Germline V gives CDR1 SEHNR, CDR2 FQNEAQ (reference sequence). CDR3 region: CASSLAAGGTYEQYF. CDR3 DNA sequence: TGTGCCAGCAGCTTAGCTGCGGGGGGCACCTACGAGCAGTACTTC.

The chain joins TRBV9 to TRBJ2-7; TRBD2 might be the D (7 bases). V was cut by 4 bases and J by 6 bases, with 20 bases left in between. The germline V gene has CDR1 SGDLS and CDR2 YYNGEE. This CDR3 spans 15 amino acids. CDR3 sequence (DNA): TGTGCCAGCAGCCCCCTCGGGGGGCCCCCCGTCGAGCAGTACTTC. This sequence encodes CASSPLGGPPVEQYF. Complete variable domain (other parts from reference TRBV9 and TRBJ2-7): DSGVTQTPKHLITATGQRVTLRCSPRSGDLSVYWYQQSLDQGLQFLIQYYNGEERAKGNILERFSAQQFPDLHSELNLSSLELGDSALYFCASSPLGGPPVEQYFGPGTRLTVT.

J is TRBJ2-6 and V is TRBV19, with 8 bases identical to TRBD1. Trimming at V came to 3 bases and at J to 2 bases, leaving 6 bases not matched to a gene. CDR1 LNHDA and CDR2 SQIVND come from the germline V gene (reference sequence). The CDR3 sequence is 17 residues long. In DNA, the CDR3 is TGTGCCAGTAGTATTGGGACAGGAATAGCTGGGGCCAACGTCCTGACTTTC. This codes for CASSIGTGIAGANVLTF. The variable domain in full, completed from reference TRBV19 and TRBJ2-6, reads DGGITQSPKYLFRKEGQNVTLSCEQNLNHDAMYWYRQDPGQGLRLIYYSQIVNDFQKGDIAEGYSVSREKKESFPLTVTSAQKNPTAFYLCASSIGTGIAGANVLTFGAGSRLTVL.

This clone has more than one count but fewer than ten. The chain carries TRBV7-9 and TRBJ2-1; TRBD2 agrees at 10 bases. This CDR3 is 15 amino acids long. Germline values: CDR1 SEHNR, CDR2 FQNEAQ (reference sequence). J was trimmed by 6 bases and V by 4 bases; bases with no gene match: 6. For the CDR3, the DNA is TGTGCCAGCAGCTCCCCGGGACTAGCGTCCAATGAGCAGTTCTTC. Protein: CASSSPGLASNEQFF.

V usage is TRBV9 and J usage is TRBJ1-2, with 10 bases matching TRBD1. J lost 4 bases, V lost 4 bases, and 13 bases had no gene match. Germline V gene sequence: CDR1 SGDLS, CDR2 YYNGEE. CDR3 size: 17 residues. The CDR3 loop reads CASSNTPRTGGIYGYTF. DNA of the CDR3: TGTGCCAGCAGCAATACGCCGCGGACAGGGGGAATCTATGGCTACACCTTC.

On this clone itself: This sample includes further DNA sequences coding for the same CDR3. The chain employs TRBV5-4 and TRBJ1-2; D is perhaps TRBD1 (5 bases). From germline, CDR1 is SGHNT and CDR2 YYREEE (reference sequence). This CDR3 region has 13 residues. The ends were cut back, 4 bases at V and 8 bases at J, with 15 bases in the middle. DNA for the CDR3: TGTGCCAGCAGCCTGGGCAGGGAACCCGGCTACACCTTC. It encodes CASSLGREPGYTF.

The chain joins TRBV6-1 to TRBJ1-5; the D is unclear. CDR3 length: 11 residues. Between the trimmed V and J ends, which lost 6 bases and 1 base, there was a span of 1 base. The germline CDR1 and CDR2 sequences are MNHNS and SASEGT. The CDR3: CASRSNQPQHF. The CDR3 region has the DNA TGTGCCAGCAGGAGCAATCAGCCCCAGCATTTT.

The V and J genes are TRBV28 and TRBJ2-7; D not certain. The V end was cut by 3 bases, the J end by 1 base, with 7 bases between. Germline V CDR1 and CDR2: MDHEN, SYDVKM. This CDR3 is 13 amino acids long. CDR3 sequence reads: CASSFAQSYEQYF. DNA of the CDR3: TGTGCCAGCAGTTTCGCACAGTCCTACGAGCAGTACTTC. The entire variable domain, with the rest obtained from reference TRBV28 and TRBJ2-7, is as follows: DVKVTQSSRYLVKRTGEKVFLECVQDMDHENMFWYRQDPGLGLRLIYFSYDVKMKEKGDIPEGYSVSREKKERFSLILESASTNQTSMYLCASSFAQSYEQYFGPGTRLTVT.

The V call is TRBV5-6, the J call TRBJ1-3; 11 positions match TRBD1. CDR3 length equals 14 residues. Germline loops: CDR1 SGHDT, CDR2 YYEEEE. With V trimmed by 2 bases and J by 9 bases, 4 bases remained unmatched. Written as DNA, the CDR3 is TGTGCCAGCAGCTTCGGGACAGGGGGGCTCACCATATATTTT. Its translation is CASSFGTGGLTIYF.

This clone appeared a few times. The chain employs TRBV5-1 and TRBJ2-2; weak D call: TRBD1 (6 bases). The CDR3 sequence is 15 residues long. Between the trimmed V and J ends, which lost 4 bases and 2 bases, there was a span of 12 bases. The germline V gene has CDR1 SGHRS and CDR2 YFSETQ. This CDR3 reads CASSVRTDNTGELFF. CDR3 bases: TGCGCCAGCAGCGTACGGACAGATAACACCGGGGAGCTGTTTTTT.

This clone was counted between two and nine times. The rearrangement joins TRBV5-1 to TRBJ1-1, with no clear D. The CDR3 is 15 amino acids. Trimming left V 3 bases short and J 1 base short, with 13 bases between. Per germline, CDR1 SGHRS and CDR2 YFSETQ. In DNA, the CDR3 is TGCGCCAGCAGCTCCCTTGACGGAACGAACACTGAAGCTTTCTTT. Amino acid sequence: CASSSLDGTNTEAFF.

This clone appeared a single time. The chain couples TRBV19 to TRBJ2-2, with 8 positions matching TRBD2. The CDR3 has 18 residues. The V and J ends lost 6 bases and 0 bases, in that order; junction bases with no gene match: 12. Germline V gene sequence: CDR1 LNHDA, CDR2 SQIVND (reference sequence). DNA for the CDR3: TGTGCCAGTAGCCCCTCGGCAGCGGGGGCCGCGAACACCGGGGAGCTGTTTTTT. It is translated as CASSPSAAGAANTGELFF. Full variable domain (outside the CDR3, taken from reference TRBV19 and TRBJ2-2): DGGITQSPKYLFRKEGQNVTLSCEQNLNHDAMYWYRQDPGQGLRLIYYSQIVNDFQKGDIAEGYSVSREKKESFPLTVTSAQKNPTAFYLCASSPSAAGAANTGELFFGEGSRLTVL.

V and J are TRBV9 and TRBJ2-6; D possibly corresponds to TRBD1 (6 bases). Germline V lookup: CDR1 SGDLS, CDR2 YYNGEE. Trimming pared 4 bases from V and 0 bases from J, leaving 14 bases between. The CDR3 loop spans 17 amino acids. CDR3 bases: TGTGCCAGCAGCACCGGGACACTCATCTCTGGGGCCAACGTCCTGACTTTC. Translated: CASSTGTLISGANVLTF.

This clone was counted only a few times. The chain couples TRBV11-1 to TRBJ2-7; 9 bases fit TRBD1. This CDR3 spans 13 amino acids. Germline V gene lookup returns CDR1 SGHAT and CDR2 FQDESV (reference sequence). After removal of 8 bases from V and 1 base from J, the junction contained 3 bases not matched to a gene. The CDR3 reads CASGGQGSYEQYF. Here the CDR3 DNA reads TGTGCCAGCGGGGGACAGGGATCCTACGAGCAGTACTTC.

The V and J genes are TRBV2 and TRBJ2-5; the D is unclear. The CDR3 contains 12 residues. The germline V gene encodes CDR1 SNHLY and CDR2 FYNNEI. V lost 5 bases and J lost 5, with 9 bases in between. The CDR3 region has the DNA TGTGCCAGCAGTTACAGTGGGGAGACCCAGTACTTC. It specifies CASSYSGETQYF.

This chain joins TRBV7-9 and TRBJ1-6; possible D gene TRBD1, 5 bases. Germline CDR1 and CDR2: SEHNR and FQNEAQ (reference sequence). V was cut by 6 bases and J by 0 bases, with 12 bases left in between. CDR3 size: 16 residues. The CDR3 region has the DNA TGTGCCAGCAGTGGAGGGACGAGCTCCTATAATTCACCCCTCCACTTT. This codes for CASSGGTSSYNSPLHF.

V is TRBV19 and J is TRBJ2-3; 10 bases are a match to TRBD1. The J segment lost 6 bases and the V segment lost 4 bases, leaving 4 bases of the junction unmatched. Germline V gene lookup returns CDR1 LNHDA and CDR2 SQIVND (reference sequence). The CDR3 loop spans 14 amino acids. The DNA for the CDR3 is TGTGCCAGTAGTACCGACAGGGGGCCCGATACGCAGTATTTT. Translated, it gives CASSTDRGPDTQYF.

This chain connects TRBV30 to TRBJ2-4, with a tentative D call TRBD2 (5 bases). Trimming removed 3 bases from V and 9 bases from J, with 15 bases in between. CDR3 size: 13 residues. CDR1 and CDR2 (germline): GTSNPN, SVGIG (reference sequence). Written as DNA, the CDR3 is TGTGCCTGGAGCCCCGCCCCCGCGGGCATTCAGTACTTC. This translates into CAWSPAPAGIQYF.

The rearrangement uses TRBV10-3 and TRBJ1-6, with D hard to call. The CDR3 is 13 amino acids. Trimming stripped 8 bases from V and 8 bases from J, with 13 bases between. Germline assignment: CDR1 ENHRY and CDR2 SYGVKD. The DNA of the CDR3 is TGTGCCATCTCGGGAGTGAATGATTCACCCCTCCACTTT. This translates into CAISGVNDSPLHF.